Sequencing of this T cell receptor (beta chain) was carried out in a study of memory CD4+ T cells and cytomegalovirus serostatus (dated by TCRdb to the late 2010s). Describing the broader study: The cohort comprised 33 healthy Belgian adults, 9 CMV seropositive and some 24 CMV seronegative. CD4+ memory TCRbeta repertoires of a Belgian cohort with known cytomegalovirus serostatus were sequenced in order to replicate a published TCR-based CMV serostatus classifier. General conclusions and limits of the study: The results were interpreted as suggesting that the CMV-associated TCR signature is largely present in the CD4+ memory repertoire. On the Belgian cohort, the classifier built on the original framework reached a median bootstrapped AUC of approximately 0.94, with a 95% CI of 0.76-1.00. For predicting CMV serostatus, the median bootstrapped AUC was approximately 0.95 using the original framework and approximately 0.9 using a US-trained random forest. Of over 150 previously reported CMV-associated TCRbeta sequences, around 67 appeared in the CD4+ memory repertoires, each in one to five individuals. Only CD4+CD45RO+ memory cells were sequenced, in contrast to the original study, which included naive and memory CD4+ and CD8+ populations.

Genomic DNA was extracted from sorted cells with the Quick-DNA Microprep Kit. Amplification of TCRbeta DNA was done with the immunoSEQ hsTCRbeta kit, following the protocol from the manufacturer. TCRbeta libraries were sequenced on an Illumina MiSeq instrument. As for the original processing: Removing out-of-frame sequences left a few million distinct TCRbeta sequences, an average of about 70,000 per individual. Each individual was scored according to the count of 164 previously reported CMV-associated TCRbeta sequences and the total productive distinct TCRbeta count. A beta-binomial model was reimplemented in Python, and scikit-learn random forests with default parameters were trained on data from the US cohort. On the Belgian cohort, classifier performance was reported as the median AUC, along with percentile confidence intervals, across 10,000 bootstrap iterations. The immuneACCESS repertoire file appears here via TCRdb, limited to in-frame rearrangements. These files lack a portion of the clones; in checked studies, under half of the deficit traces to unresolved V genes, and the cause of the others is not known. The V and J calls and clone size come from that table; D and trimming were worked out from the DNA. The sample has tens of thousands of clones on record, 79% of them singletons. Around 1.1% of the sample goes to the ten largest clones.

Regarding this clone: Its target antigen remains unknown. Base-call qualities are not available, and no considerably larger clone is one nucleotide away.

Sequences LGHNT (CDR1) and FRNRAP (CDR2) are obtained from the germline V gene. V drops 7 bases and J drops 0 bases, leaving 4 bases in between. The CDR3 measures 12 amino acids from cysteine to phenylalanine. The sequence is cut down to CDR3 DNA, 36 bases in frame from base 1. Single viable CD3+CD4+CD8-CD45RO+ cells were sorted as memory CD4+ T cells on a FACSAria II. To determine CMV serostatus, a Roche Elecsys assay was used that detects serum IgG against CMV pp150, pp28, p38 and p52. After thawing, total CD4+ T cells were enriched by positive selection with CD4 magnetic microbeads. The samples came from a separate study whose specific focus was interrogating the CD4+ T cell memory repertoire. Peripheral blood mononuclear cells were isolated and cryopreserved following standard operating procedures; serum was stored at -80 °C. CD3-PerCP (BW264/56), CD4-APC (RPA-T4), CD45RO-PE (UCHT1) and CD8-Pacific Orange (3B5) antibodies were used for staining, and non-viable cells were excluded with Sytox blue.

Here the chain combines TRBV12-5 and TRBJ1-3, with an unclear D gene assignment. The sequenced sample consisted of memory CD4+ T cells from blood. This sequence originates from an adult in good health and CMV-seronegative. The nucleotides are TGTGCTAGTGCAGTCTCTGGAAACACCATATATTTT. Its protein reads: CASAVSGNTIYF.